The sequence of this TCR beta chain was determined in a study of T cells expressing NK-cell markers. Broader study findings: Several donors' CD3+CD56-NKG2C+ cells were dominated by the same clonotypes.

The CDR3 is 15 residues long. With the 5' RACE reads reprocessed, TCRdb shows one record per CDR3 protein and no DNA. Recorded for this sample: 440,000 or so distinct CDR3 sequences. Points on this clonotype: Its antigen is undetermined.

Sequencing was done on a sample of blood T cells: a sorted CD56 or NKG2C T cell subset, CD4+ or CD8+ T cells, or bulk PBMC T cells (not recorded which). This sequence originates from a woman between 18 and 69 years old in good health. The V gene is TRBV12-3 or TRBV12-4, the J gene TRBJ2-7; TCRdb picks TRBD2, but there is no DNA to check that call. The CDR3 is CASSEGSGRTYEQYF.